These 19 T cell receptor beta chains share one sample of origin, sequenced in a study of blood T cell repertoires in COVID-19. Assay: immunoSEQ multiplex PCR; the TCRdb copy retains only in-frame clones and omits some. The repertoire holds approximately 210,000 clones, with 84% as singletons. The specimen sequenced was peripheral blood. The receptors shown here come from a man aged 30 to 39 with active or convalescent COVID-19.

The gene calls are TRBV19 and TRBJ1-4; no clear D gene. V was cut by 7 bases and J by 4 bases, with 13 bases left in between. This CDR3 comprises 14 residues. Germline CDR1 and CDR2: LNHDA and SQIVND (reference sequence). The CDR3 nucleotides are TGTGCCAGTATGAATCGAGCCGTTAATGAAAAACTGTTTTTT. Its translation: CASMNRAVNEKLFF.

The rearrangement links TRBV28 to TRBJ1-2, with D perhaps matching TRBD1 (5 bases). CDR3 length equals 15 residues. V dropped 6 bases and J dropped 1 base, with 15 bases sitting between them. The germline V gene has CDR1 MDHEN and CDR2 SYDVKM. This CDR3 is CASSRGGGGNYGYTF. In DNA form, the CDR3 reads TGTGCCAGCAGCCGAGGCGGGGGGGGTAACTATGGCTACACCTTC.

The rearrangement joins TRBV11-2 to TRBJ2-3; D is possibly TRBD1 (5 bases). The CDR3 extends over 14 amino acids. V was pared by 2 bases and J by 2 bases, with 8 bases between. Germline CDR1 reads SGHAT; CDR2 reads FQNNGV. The CDR3 nucleotides read TGTGCCAGCAGCTTAACAGGTTCCACAGATACGCAGTATTTT. It translates to CASSLTGSTDTQYF. The full variable domain, completed using reference TRBV11-2 and TRBJ2-3, is EAGVAQSPRYKIIEKRQSVAFWCNPISGHATLYWYQQILGQGPKLLIQFQNNGVVDDSQLPKDRFSAERLKGVDSTLKIQPAKLEDSAVYLCASSLTGSTDTQYFGPGTRLTVL.

The CDR3 loop reads CASSPVDRDQPQHF. Here the CDR3 DNA reads TGTGCCAGCAGCCCAGTTGACCGGGATCAGCCCCAGCATTTT. The chain is built from TRBV7-8 and TRBJ1-5; D is undetermined. Germline assignment: CDR1 SGHVS and CDR2 FQNEAQ. V was clipped by 5 bases and J by 5 bases, with 13 bases between them. This CDR3 is 14 amino acids long. The variable domain in full, with the rest retrieved from reference TRBV7-8 and TRBJ1-5, is GAGVSQSPRYKVAKRGQDVALRCDPISGHVSLFWYQQALGQGPEFLTYFQNEAQLDKSGLPSDRFFAERPEGSVSTLKIQRTQQEDSAVYLCASSPVDRDQPQHFGDGTRLSIL.

In its sample, this clone was seen once. The chain joins TRBV2 to TRBJ1-6; the match to TRBD1 covers 11 bases. V lost 6 bases and J lost 8; bases outside the gene matches: 0. The CDR3 runs 13 residues. From germline, CDR1 is SNHLY and CDR2 FYNNEI. CDR3 amino acids: CASRGQGDSPLHF. The CDR3 nucleotides are TGTGCCAGCAGGGGACAGGGGGATTCACCCCTCCACTTT.

The V gene is TRBV28, the J gene TRBJ2-2, with D tentatively TRBD1 (6 bases). Germline values: CDR1 MDHEN, CDR2 SYDVKM. V shed 7 bases and J shed 4 bases, with 13 bases lying between them. The length of the CDR3 is 14 residues. The CDR3 sequence: CASIRDTLTGELFF. CDR3 coding DNA: TGTGCCAGCATTCGGGACACACTCACCGGGGAGCTGTTTTTT.

The rearrangement links TRBV5-1 to TRBJ2-3, with 12 bases that match TRBD2. J lost 2 bases, V lost 5 bases, and 6 bases had no gene match. Germline-derived CDR1 and CDR2 are SGHRS and YFSETQ. The CDR3 loop spans 16 amino acids. CDR3 loop: CASSALAGGPTDTQYF. The CDR3 region has the DNA TGCGCCAGCAGTGCACTAGCGGGGGGCCCCACAGATACGCAGTATTTT.

V and J are TRBV4-2 and TRBJ2-5, with 8 bases matching TRBD2. V shed 0 bases, J shed 2 bases, and the junction held 2 bases outside the gene matches. Germline loops: CDR1 LGHNA, CDR2 YNFKEQ. The CDR3 totals 15 residues. The CDR3 nucleotides read TGTGCCAGCAGCCAAGAAGGCGGGGGGCAAGAGACCCAGTACTTC. This translates into CASSQEGGGQETQYF.

V gene TRBV7-2 combines with J gene TRBJ2-5; 10 nucleotides agree with TRBD2. The CDR3 is 15 residues long. Germline V gene lookup returns CDR1 SGHTA and CDR2 FQGNSA. V lost 4 bases, J lost 5 bases, and 7 bases stayed unmatched. In DNA form, the CDR3 reads TGTGCCAGCAGCTACCAAGCGGGGGGGCGGGAGACCCAGTACTTC. Translation: CASSYQAGGRETQYF.

The chain combines TRBV7-2 with TRBJ1-5; 8 positions agree with TRBD1. The ends lost 7 bases at V and 2 bases at J; junction bases unmatched: 4. The CDR3 totals 14 residues. Germline V CDR1 and CDR2: SGHTA, FQGNSA. DNA of the CDR3: TGTGCCAGCAACCAGGGACAGGGCAATCAGCCCCAGCATTTT. Residues: CASNQGQGNQPQHF.

This chain joins TRBV5-4 and TRBJ2-5; 10 bases match TRBD2. Losses at the gene ends were 7 bases for V and 5 bases for J; bases not matched to a gene: 11. CDR1 SGHNT and CDR2 YYREEE come from the germline V gene (reference sequence). This CDR3 has 15 residues. The CDR3 region is CASSSSGSYVETQYF. The CDR3 nucleotides are TGTGCCAGCTCTTCTAGCGGGAGCTACGTGGAGACCCAGTACTTC.

The CDR3 DNA reads TGTGCCACCAGCAGAGACAGGCCAACAGGGGACATTCAGTACTTC. It specifies CATSRDRPTGDIQYF. The rearrangement links TRBV15 to TRBJ2-4, with 7 bases lining up with TRBD1. This CDR3 comprises 15 residues. Germline-derived CDR1 and CDR2 are LNHNV and YYDKDF (reference sequence). The V and J ends lost 0 bases and 8 bases, in that order; junction bases with no gene match: 7.

The V call is TRBV5-8, the J call TRBJ1-4; possible D gene TRBD1, 5 bases. The CDR3 totals 15 residues. Per germline, CDR1 SGHTS and CDR2 YDEGEE. With 0 bases removed from V and 4 bases from J, the gap between germline ends came to 10 bases. CDR3 protein: CASSLGATDNEKLFF. CDR3 DNA sequence: TGTGCCAGCAGCTTGGGGGCGACAGATAATGAAAAACTGTTTTTT.

In its sample, this clone was seen a few times. The chain couples TRBV6-5 to TRBJ1-3, with D possibly TRBD1 on 5 matching bases. V was pared by 6 bases and J by 1 base, with 13 bases between. Germline V CDR1 and CDR2: MNHEY, SVGAGI. CDR3 length equals 15 residues. The CDR3 sequence: CASSPRVSSGNTIYF. CDR3 DNA sequence: TGTGCCAGCAGCCCCAGGGTATCATCTGGAAACACCATATATTTT.

The chain combines TRBV28 with TRBJ2-3, with 13 nucleotides matching TRBD2. This CDR3 comprises 18 residues. Germline assignment: CDR1 MDHEN and CDR2 SYDVKM. Trimming took 4 bases from V and 0 from J; bases not matched to a gene: 7. The CDR3 here is CASSSRLAGGPSTDTQYF. CDR3 bases: TGTGCCAGCAGTTCCAGACTAGCGGGGGGCCCTAGCACAGATACGCAGTATTTT. The full variable domain, in which reference TRBV28 and TRBJ2-3 provide the parts outside the CDR3, is DVKVTQSSRYLVKRTGEKVFLECVQDMDHENMFWYRQDPGLGLRLIYFSYDVKMKEKGDIPEGYSVSREKKERFSLILESASTNQTSMYLCASSSRLAGGPSTDTQYFGPGTRLTVL.

This chain uses TRBV5-1 with TRBJ2-7, with D possibly matching TRBD1 (6 bases). Trimming stripped 0 bases from V and 4 bases from J, with 14 bases between. Germline CDR1 SGHRS, CDR2 YFSETQ. CDR3 length: 15 amino acids. The chain's CDR3 is CASSLVGHESYEQYF. The CDR3 DNA reads as TGCGCCAGCAGCTTGGTGGGACATGAATCATACGAGCAGTACTTC.

The V and J genes are TRBV6-5 and TRBJ1-5; D not certain. Germline CDR1 MNHEY, CDR2 SVGAGI. The CDR3 loop spans 14 amino acids. V shed 2 bases and J shed 4 bases, with 9 bases lying between them. This chain's CDR3 is CASSYRNGNQPQHF. CDR3 DNA: TGTGCCAGCAGTTACAGGAACGGGAATCAGCCCCAGCATTTT.

This sequence joins TRBV18 and TRBJ1-1; D might be TRBD1 (6 bases). The CDR3 has 14 amino acids. The V gene lost 5 bases and the J gene lost 6 bases, with 16 bases spanning the gap. Germline loops: CDR1 KGHSH, CDR2 LQKENI. The CDR3 DNA reads TGTGCCAGCTCAACGACACAGGGAGGGCCTGAAGCTTTCTTT. Protein: CASSTTQGGPEAFF.

This clone was seen once. CDR3: CASSAPDRGGYGYTF. The CDR3 nucleotides are TGTGCCAGCAGTGCCCCAGACAGGGGCGGCTATGGCTACACCTTC. This rearrangement joins TRBV28 to TRBJ1-2, with 8 bases fitting TRBD1. This CDR3 is 15 amino acids long. Germline V gene lookup returns CDR1 MDHEN and CDR2 SYDVKM. Trimming cost V 5 bases and J 4 bases; bases outside gene matches: 9.